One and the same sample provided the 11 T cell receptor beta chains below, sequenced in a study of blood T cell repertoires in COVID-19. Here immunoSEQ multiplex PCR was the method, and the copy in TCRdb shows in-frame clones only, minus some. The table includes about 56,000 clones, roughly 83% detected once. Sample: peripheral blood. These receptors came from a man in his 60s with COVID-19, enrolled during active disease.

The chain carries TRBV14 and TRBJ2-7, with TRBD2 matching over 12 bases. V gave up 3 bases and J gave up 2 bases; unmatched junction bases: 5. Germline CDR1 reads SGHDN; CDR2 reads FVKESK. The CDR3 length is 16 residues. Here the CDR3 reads CASSQTSGRTPYEQYF. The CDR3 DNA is TGTGCCAGCAGCCAGACTAGCGGGAGAACCCCCTACGAGCAGTACTTC.

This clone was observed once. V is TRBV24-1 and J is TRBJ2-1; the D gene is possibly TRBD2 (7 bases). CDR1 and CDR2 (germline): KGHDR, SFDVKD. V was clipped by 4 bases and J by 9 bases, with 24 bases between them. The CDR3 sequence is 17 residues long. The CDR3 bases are TGTGCCACCAGTGACATTAAGTATGGGGGGGCCAGCGGTGAGCAGTTCTTC. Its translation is CATSDIKYGGASGEQFF.

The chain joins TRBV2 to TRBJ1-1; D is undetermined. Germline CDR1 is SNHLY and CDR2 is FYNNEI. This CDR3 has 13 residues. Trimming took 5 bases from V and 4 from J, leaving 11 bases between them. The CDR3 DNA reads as TGTGCCAGCAGTCCCCAGGTCACCACTGAAGCTTTCTTT. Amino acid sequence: CASSPQVTTEAFF.

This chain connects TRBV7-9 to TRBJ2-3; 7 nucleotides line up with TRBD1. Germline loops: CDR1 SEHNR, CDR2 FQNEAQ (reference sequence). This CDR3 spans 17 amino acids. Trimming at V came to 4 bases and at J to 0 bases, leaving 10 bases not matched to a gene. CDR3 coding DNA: TGTGCCAGCAGCTCCTCGAGGGGGCCTACTAGCACAGATACGCAGTATTTT. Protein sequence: CASSSSRGPTSTDTQYF.

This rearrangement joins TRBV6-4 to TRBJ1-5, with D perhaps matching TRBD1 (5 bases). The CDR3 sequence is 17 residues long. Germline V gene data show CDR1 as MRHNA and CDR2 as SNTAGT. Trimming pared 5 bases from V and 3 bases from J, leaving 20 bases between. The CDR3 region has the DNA TGTGCCAGCAGTTCGGGCAGGGAGGACCTCTTCAATCAGCCCCAGCATTTT. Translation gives CASSSGREDLFNQPQHF.

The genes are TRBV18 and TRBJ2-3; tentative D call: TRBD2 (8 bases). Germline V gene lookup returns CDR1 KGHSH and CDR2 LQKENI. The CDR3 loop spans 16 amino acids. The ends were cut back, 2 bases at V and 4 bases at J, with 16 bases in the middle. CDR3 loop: CASSPTGGGAADTQYF. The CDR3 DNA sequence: TGTGCCAGCTCACCAACGGGAGGGGGCGCCGCAGATACGCAGTATTTT.

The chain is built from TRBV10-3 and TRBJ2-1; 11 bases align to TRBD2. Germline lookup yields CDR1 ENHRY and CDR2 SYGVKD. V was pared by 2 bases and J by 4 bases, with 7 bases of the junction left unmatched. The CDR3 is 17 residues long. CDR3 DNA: TGTGCCATCAGTGAGCCCTGGGGACTAGCGGAATACAATGAGCAGTTCTTC. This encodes CAISEPWGLAEYNEQFF.

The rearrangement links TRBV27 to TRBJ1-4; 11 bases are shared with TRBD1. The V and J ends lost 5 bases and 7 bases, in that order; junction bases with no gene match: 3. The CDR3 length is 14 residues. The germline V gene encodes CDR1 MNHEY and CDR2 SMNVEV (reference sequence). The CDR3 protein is CASSPGTGGEKLFF. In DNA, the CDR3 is TGTGCCAGCAGTCCCGGGACAGGGGGTGAAAAACTGTTTTTT. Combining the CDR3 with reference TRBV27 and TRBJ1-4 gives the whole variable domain EAQVTQNPRYLITVTGKKLTVTCSQNMNHEYMSWYRQDPGLGLRQIYYSMNVEVTDKGDVPEGYKVSRKEKRNFPLILESPSPNQTSLYFCASSPGTGGEKLFFGSGTQLSVL.

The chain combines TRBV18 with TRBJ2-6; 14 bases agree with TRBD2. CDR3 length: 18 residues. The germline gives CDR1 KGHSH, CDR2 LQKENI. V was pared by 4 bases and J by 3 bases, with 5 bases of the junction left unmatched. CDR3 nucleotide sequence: TGTGCCAGCTCACTTGCGGGACTAGCGGGAGTTGGGGCCAACGTCCTGACTTTC. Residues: CASSLAGLAGVGANVLTF.

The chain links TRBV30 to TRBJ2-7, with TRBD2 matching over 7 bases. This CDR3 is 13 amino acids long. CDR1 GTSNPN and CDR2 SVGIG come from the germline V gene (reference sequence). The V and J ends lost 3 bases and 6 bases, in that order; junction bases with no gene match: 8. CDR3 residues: CAWRRESKREQYF. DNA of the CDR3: TGTGCCTGGAGGCGGGAGTCGAAGCGCGAGCAGTACTTC.

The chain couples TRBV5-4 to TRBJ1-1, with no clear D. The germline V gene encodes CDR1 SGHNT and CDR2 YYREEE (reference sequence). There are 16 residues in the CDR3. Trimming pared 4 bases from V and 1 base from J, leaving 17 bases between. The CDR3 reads CASSPPNSITNTEAFF. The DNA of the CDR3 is TGTGCCAGCAGCCCCCCAAACAGCATAACGAACACTGAAGCTTTCTTT. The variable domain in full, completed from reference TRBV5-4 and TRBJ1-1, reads ETGVTQSPTHLIKTRGQQVTLRCSSQSGHNTVSWYQQALGQGPQFIFQYYREEENGRGNFPPRFSGLQFPNYSSELNVNALELDDSALYLCASSPPNSITNTEAFFGQGTRLTVV.